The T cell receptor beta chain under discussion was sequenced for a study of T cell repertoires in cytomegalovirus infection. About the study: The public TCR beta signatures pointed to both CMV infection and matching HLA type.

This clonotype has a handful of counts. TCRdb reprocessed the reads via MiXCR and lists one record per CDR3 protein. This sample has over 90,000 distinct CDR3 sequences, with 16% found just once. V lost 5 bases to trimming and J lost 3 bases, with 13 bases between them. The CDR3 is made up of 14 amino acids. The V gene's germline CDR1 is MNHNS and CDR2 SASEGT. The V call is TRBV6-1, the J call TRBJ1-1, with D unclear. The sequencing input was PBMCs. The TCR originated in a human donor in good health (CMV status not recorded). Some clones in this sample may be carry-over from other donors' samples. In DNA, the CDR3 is TGTGCCAGCAGTAGGCCGACGTGGGACACTGAAGCTTTCTTT. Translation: CASSRPTWDTEAFF.